This T cell receptor beta chain was identified during a study of siplizumab effects on memory and regulatory T cells. Findings and limits, study-wide: It was never confirmed that proliferating Tregs from siplizumab cultures were suppressive. A minor fraction of alloreactive clones, and no more, mapped to unstimulated subsets. Relative to controls at about 27%, mappable alloreactive CD4+ clones exhibited a mean Treg-derived proportion of approximately 70% with siplizumab.

In this sample, this clone turned up once. Its matching antigen is unknown. Only in-frame clones appear in the TCRdb table, and some are missing; sequencing was by immunoSEQ multiplex PCR. The sample includes more than 60,000 clones, roughly 96% of them seen just once. The germline CDR1 and CDR2 sequences are SGHRS and YFSETQ. CDR3 size: 15 residues. V shed 0 bases and J shed 4 bases, with 12 bases lying between them. The V and J genes are TRBV5-1 and TRBJ2-3; maybe TRBD2 (7 bases). This TCR was recovered from a human donor in good health. Sequencing was performed on naive CD8+ T cells sorted from blood. CDR3 in DNA: TGCGCCAGCAGCTTGGGAGGGGGGGTCCCAGATACGCAGTATTTT. It codes for CASSLGGGVPDTQYF. The variable domain in full, completed from reference TRBV5-1 and TRBJ2-3, reads KAGVTQTPRYLIKTRGQQVTLSCSPISGHRSVSWYQQTPGQGLQFLFEYFSETQRNKGNFPGRFSGRQFSNSRSEMNVSTLELGDSALYLCASSLGGGVPDTQYFGPGTRLTVL.